Presented here are 27 T cell receptor beta chains from one specimen sequenced in a study of regulatory T cells in long-lasting Graves disease. Time point of the sample: newly diagnosed GD, antithyroid drugs for less than 3 months. Scientists built the TCR library using RNA that was extracted from PBMCs. Combining iRepertoire HTBI primers with Arm-PCR of CDR3 regions, the authors built TCR beta libraries. From the multiplex PCR reads, TCRdb called clonotypes with MiXCR, one entry per CDR3 protein. This sample has about 420,000 distinct CDR3 sequences, with about 16% found just once. This sample also belongs to another study, concerning T cells in Graves' hyperthyroidism and ophthalmopathy.

The sample in question was peripheral blood mononuclear cells (PBMCs), obtained at new diagnosis, from a patient treated with antithyroid drugs. The origin of the receptors is a woman between 18 and 30 years old with Graves disease.

This clonotype was detected a few times. The chain employs TRBV6-2 or TRBV6-3 and TRBJ2-1, with a weak D call TRBD2 (6 bases). The germline CDR1 and CDR2 sequences are MNHEY and SVGEGT. The CDR3 sequence is 15 residues long. The V and J ends lost 8 bases and 1 base respectively, with 15 bases between them. CDR3 nucleotide sequence: TGTGCCAGCCGAGGGACTGCCACTTCCTACAATGAGCAGTTCTTC. It codes for CASRGTATSYNEQFF.

This clonotype appeared many times. This rearrangement joins TRBV7-9 to TRBJ2-1; 12 nucleotides agree with TRBD2. With 3 bases clipped from V and 0 bases from J, the junction kept 6 bases outside the gene matches. The CDR3 is made up of 18 amino acids. Germline V lookup: CDR1 SEHNR, CDR2 FQNEAQ (reference sequence). CDR3 nucleotide sequence: TGTGCCAGCAGCTTGACTAGCGGGAGCCACAGCTCCTACAATGAGCAGTTCTTC. Its translation is CASSLTSGSHSSYNEQFF. The complete variable domain, with remaining parts taken from reference TRBV7-9 and TRBJ2-1, reads DTGVSQNPRHKITKRGQNVTFRCDPISEHNRLYWYRQTLGQGPEFLTYFQNEAQLEKSRLLSDRFSAERPKGSFSTLEIQRTEQGDSAMYLCASSLTSGSHSSYNEQFFGPGTRLTVL.

This clonotype was seen ten or more times. This sequence joins TRBV27 and TRBJ2-1; 8 bases map to TRBD2. V trimming: 6 bases; J trimming: 4 bases; junction bases outside the gene matches: 8. Germline V lookup: CDR1 MNHEY, CDR2 SMNVEV (reference sequence). There are 15 residues in the CDR3. The CDR3 sequence is CASRLMASGYNEQFF. The CDR3 DNA reads as TGTGCCAGCAGACTTATGGCTAGCGGGTACAATGAGCAGTTCTTC.

This clonotype was counted ten times or more. The CDR3 nucleotides are TGTGCCAGCATGGTTTTGGGGTTAACCTACGAGCAGTACTTC. This gives the protein CASMVLGLTYEQYF. The rearrangement joins TRBV28 to TRBJ2-7; unclear D gene. The length of the CDR3 is 14 residues. Trimming stripped 7 bases from V and 2 bases from J, with 15 bases between. Germline V gene sequence: CDR1 MDHEN, CDR2 SYDVKM. Complete variable domain (other parts from reference TRBV28 and TRBJ2-7): DVKVTQSSRYLVKRTGEKVFLECVQDMDHENMFWYRQDPGLGLRLIYFSYDVKMKEKGDIPEGYSVSREKKERFSLILESASTNQTSMYLCASMVLGLTYEQYFGPGTRLTVT.

Of note for this clonotype: An end of the junction does not agree with germline; a read error may underlie this. The rearrangement joins TRBV6-2 or TRBV6-3 to TRBJ2-1, with 10 nucleotides matching TRBD2. The CDR3 has 15 amino acids. Germline V CDR1 and CDR2: MNHEY, SVGEGT. The CDR3 is CAGRPSSGSSNEQFF. The CDR3, as DNA: TGTGCCGGCAGACCTTCTAGCGGGAGTTCCAATGAGCAGTTCTTC.

This clonotype showed up just a few times. This chain connects TRBV4-1 to TRBJ2-2, with 9 bases identical to TRBD1. Germline trimming cut 1 base from V and 7 bases from J; bases unmatched to any gene: 10. Germline V gene sequence: CDR1 MGHRA, CDR2 YSYEKL. This CDR3 region has 17 residues. The CDR3 spells CASSQGWTGVTIGELFF. The CDR3 bases are TGCGCCAGCAGCCAAGGCTGGACAGGGGTAACAATCGGGGAGCTGTTTTTT.

Only a few counts were recorded for this clonotype. This chain joins TRBV12-3 or TRBV12-4 and TRBJ2-2; D call uncertain. This CDR3 comprises 16 residues. V lost 5 bases and J lost 0, with 13 bases in between. The CDR3 coding sequence is TGTGCCAGCAGTGCCCAGCAGATCGCGAACACCGGGGAGCTGTTTTTT. This encodes CASSAQQIANTGELFF.

In this sample, this clonotype turned up many times. The rearrangement joins TRBV3-1 to TRBJ1-1; D is ambiguous. Trimming removed 0 bases from V and 6 bases from J, with 8 bases in between. The length of the CDR3 is 13 residues. Germline V gives CDR1 LGHDT, CDR2 YNNKEL (reference sequence). The CDR3 sequence is CASSQDEIAEAFF. As DNA, the CDR3 is TGTGCCAGCAGCCAAGATGAGATAGCTGAAGCTTTCTTT.

The V gene is TRBV6-5, the J gene TRBJ2-3; D is possibly TRBD2 (5 bases). Germline V lookup: CDR1 MNHEY, CDR2 SVGAGI. This CDR3 region has 15 residues. Trimming shortened V by 2 bases and J by 0 bases, and 9 bases separated the two germline ends. The CDR3 protein is CASSYERTSTDTQYF. The CDR3 DNA is TGTGCCAGCAGTTACGAGCGGACTAGCACAGATACGCAGTATTTT.

This clonotype was found many times. The chain recombines TRBV5-4 with TRBJ1-5; no definite D call. The CDR3 runs 14 residues. Germline CDR1 SGHNT, CDR2 YYREEE (reference sequence). The V end was cut by 0 bases, the J end by 6 bases, with 10 bases between. The DNA of the CDR3 is TGTGCCAGCAGCTTGGAAGGGTCAGGTCAGCCCCAGCATTTT. It encodes CASSLEGSGQPQHF.

The chain employs TRBV5-4 and TRBJ1-6; D unclear. This CDR3 comprises 14 residues. V gave up 1 base and J gave up 4 bases, with 6 bases separating them. Per germline, CDR1 SGHNT and CDR2 YYREEE (reference sequence). The CDR3 nucleotides are TGTGCCAGCAGCTTGAGGCAGTATAATTCACCCCTCCACTTT. As protein: CASSLRQYNSPLHF. Variable domain in full (rest from reference TRBV5-4 and TRBJ1-6): ETGVTQSPTHLIKTRGQQVTLRCSSQSGHNTVSWYQQALGQGPQFIFQYYREEENGRGNFPPRFSGLQFPNYSSELNVNALELDDSALYLCASSLRQYNSPLHFGNGTRLTVT.

This clonotype was counted ten times or more. V and J are TRBV6-5 and TRBJ1-5; D is unresolved. V was shortened by 0 bases and J by 4 bases, with 19 bases between the two germline ends. Germline V gene lookup returns CDR1 MNHEY and CDR2 SVGAGI. CDR3 length equals 18 residues. CDR3 DNA sequence: TGTGCCAGCAGTTACTCGAGATTGGGCAGGTTGGCGAATCAGCCCCAGCATTTT. Translating gives CASSYSRLGRLANQPQHF.

This clonotype was found a few times. The chain recombines TRBV9 with TRBJ2-1; 7 bases match TRBD1. V shed 0 bases and J 3 bases; nucleotides not matched to a gene: 6. This CDR3 has 16 amino acids. Germline V gene lookup returns CDR1 SGDLS and CDR2 YYNGEE. Here the CDR3 reads CASSVGDRAFYNEQFF. The CDR3 nucleotides are TGTGCCAGCAGCGTAGGAGACAGGGCCTTCTACAATGAGCAGTTCTTC.

This clonotype occurred many times. The chain carries TRBV5-1 and TRBJ2-1; 9 bases fit TRBD2. The CDR3 has 15 residues. The germline CDR1 and CDR2 sequences are SGHRS and YFSETQ. J gave up 9 bases and V 0 bases, and 7 bases lay outside the gene matches. The DNA for the CDR3 is TGCGCCAGCAGCTTGGATGGCGGGAGGGCCGGTGAGCAGTTCTTC. Translating it yields CASSLDGGRAGEQFF.

The rearrangement links TRBV20-1 to TRBJ2-3, with 10 bases that match TRBD2. The J segment lost 6 bases and the V segment lost 7 bases, leaving 4 bases of the junction unmatched. Germline-derived CDR1 and CDR2 are DFQATT and SNEGSKA (reference sequence). The CDR3 totals 12 residues. The CDR3 reads CSGLAGDDTQYF. The CDR3 region has the DNA TGCAGTGGACTAGCGGGCGATGATACGCAGTATTTT.

Many counts were recorded for this clonotype. The chain has TRBV11-3 and TRBJ2-5; perhaps D is TRBD1 or TRBD2 (6 bases each). Germline V lookup: CDR1 SGHNT, CDR2 YENEEA. Trimming pared 1 base from V and 5 bases from J, leaving 14 bases between. CDR3 length: 15 amino acids. The CDR3 here is CASSLGVRGRETQYF. CDR3 nucleotide sequence: TGTGCCAGCAGCTTAGGGGTCCGGGGGCGGGAGACCCAGTACTTC.

The V and J genes are TRBV7-2 and TRBJ2-3; 14 nucleotides agree with TRBD2. Germline loops: CDR1 SGHTA, CDR2 FQGNSA. The CDR3 is made up of 16 amino acids. V lost 6 bases, J lost 3 bases, and 5 bases stayed unmatched. DNA of the CDR3: TGTGCCAGCAGACGGACTAGCGGGAGGAGGACAGATACGCAGTATTTT. Its protein product is CASRRTSGRRTDTQYF.

This clonotype was recorded at least ten times. The genes are TRBV20-1 and TRBJ1-1, with 8 bases lining up with TRBD1. The trim removed 4 bases at V and 2 bases at J, leaving 6 bases unmatched. The V gene's germline CDR1 is DFQATT and CDR2 SNEGSKA (reference sequence). There are 14 residues in the CDR3. This chain's CDR3 is CSATQGAGNTEAFF. CDR3 nucleotides: TGCAGTGCTACCCAGGGGGCTGGAAACACTGAAGCTTTCTTT.

This clonotype has just a few counts. The V and J genes are TRBV12-3 or TRBV12-4 and TRBJ1-3; D gene unclear. The V end lost 7 bases, the J end lost 4 bases, and 11 bases lay between the germline ends. The CDR3 extends over 13 amino acids. The CDR3 is CASIKQLGNTIYF. The CDR3 coding sequence is TGTGCCAGCATTAAACAGCTGGGAAACACCATATATTTT.

This clonotype showed up many times. The V and J genes are TRBV28 and TRBJ1-3, with a possible D match to TRBD1 (5 bases). The germline gives CDR1 MDHEN, CDR2 SYDVKM. This CDR3 has 15 amino acids. V shed 7 bases and J shed 0 bases, with 13 bases lying between them. The CDR3, as DNA: TGTGCCAGCATCCGGGGCAGAAGCTCTGGAAACACCATATATTTT. This encodes CASIRGRSSGNTIYF.

Comments on this clonotype: A junction boundary mismatches the germline segment, possibly from a read error. The chain links TRBV30 to TRBJ1-1, with unresolved D. CDR3 size: 16 residues. CDR1 is GTSNPN, CDR2 SVGIG, per germline (reference sequence). The CDR3 coding sequence is TGTGCCTGGAGTGTACGGAGGAGTACCATGAACACTGCAGCTTTCTTT. Its protein product is CAWSVRRSTMNTAAFF.

This clonotype was seen a handful of times. The conserved phenylalanine or tryptophan is not found at the CDR3 terminus, so this likely reflects a read error. This rearrangement joins TRBV7-7 to TRBJ2-7, with 10 nucleotides matching TRBD2. CDR1 SSHAT and CDR2 FNYEAQ come from the germline V gene (reference sequence). CDR3 length equals 15 residues. CDR3 loop: CASSPGLATSYEQYL. Written as DNA, the CDR3 is TGTGCTAGCAGCCCGGGACTAGCGACGTCCTACGAGCAGTACCTC.

A few counts support this clonotype. The chain couples TRBV6-9 to TRBJ1-1; D gene ambiguous. Trimming pared 8 bases from V and 1 base from J, leaving 8 bases between. This CDR3 has 12 residues. Germline V CDR1 and CDR2: MNHGY, SVAAGI. The CDR3 DNA reads as TGTGCCAGCGGTTCACCGAACACTGAAGCTTTCTTT. Amino acids: CASGSPNTEAFF.

About this clonotype: A much larger clone differs by one base, so this may be a read error. V and J are TRBV5-1 and TRBJ2-1; 8 bases are a match to TRBD1. The germline V gene has CDR1 SGHRS and CDR2 YFSETQ. V was clipped by 0 bases and J by 10 bases; unmatched bases: 15. This CDR3 has 17 residues. CDR3 in DNA: TGCGCCAGCAGCTTGGAGTCTCGTTTACAGGGGGTCTACGAGCAGTTCTTC. Its protein product is CASSLESRLQGVYEQFF.

This clonotype was picked up many times. The CDR3, as DNA: TGTGCCAGCAGCCCCACGCTGACTAGCGGGAGGTATTTAAAGTCCTACAATGAGCAGTTCTTC. This encodes CASSPTLTSGRYLKSYNEQFF. The genes are TRBV3-1 and TRBJ2-1; 13 nucleotides match TRBD2. Germline V CDR1 and CDR2: LGHDT, YNNKEL (reference sequence). There are 21 residues in the CDR3. Unmatched junction bases numbered 16, after V lost 4 bases and J lost 1 base.

As regards this clonotype: This sequence may be a read error, since a much larger clone differs from it by one base. The CDR3, as DNA: TGTGCCACCGGAAAGATAGCGGGAACCTTCGTTACGCAGTATTTT. The encoded protein is CATGKIAGTFVTQYF. The chain is built from TRBV24-1 and TRBJ2-3; 8 nucleotides match TRBD2. CDR1 and CDR2 from the germline V gene are KGHDR and SFDVKD. With V trimmed by 9 bases and J by 8 bases, 15 bases remained unmatched. The CDR3 is 15 residues long.

This clonotype was picked up many times. The chain carries TRBV12-3 or TRBV12-4 and TRBJ2-1; 12 bases match TRBD2. The CDR3 covers 14 residues. J was trimmed by 10 bases and V by 5 bases; bases with no gene match: 6. CDR3 residues: CASSPPGLAGEQFF. For the CDR3, the DNA is TGTGCCAGCAGTCCCCCGGGACTAGCGGGCGAGCAGTTCTTC.